What follows describes a single T cell receptor (beta chain). This CDR3 is 15 amino acids long. V was clipped by 5 bases and J by 3 bases; unmatched bases: 7. Germline CDR1 KGHDR, CDR2 SFDVKD. Indicated time point: patch test 1, 2 weeks after DPC sensitization. Indicated treatment: therapeutic diphenylcyclopropenone sensitization with weekly scalp DPC. In the original processing: With a range of about 20,000 to 750,000, the median per sample was roughly 97,000 TCRs. TCRdb analysed the RACE reads with MiXCR anew, one entry per CDR3 protein. The V and J calls and clone size are TCRdb's, not the authors'. The table has 150,000 to 200,000 distinct CDR3 sequences, about 15% seen once. This specimen belongs to a study of human T cells and chemical hapten exposure.

The specimen was whole blood, collected in connection with sensitization to the hapten diphenylcyclopropenone (DPC). The V and J genes are TRBV24-1 and TRBJ2-3, with 7 bases aligning to TRBD2. The clonotype was recovered from a woman aged 30 to 39 with alopecia areata. Some clones in this sample may be carry-over from other donors' samples. Here the CDR3 reads CATSVGLADTDTQYF. The CDR3 DNA sequence: TGTGCCACCAGTGTAGGGCTAGCGGATACAGATACGCAGTATTTT.